A single sample is the source of the 30 T cell receptor beta chains below, sequenced in a study of identical twins listed by TCRdb under 2016. The method behind the library was 5' RACE. For sequencing, an Illumina HiSeq 2000 was employed. In-frame beta chains were kept once TCRdb had trimmed the public reads at Q25 with fastp and called clones with MiXCR. Each CDR3 protein gets just one entry, which takes the most common genes and DNA from the rows behind it. Across this sample there are 650,000 to 800,000 distinct CDR3 sequences, with around 8.3% seen only once. 0.98% of the sample belongs to the ten largest clones. The same sample was also used in a study of yellow fever vaccine responses in identical twins.

Sample: PBMCs. The receptors stem from a woman in her late teens or twenties in good health.

The chain combines TRBV28 with TRBJ2-3; D is perhaps TRBD2 (6 bases). CDR3 length: 14 residues. Germline V CDR1 and CDR2: MDHEN, SYDVKM. With 3 bases removed from V and 5 bases from J, the gap between germline ends came to 12 bases. This CDR3 reads CASSLGGAEDTQYF. The CDR3 DNA is TGTGCCAGCAGTTTGGGGGGAGCCGAAGATACGCAGTATTTT.

V usage is TRBV6-1 and J usage is TRBJ1-5, with a tentative D call TRBD1 (6 bases). Trimming took 5 bases from V and 6 from J, leaving 17 bases between them. Germline assignment: CDR1 MNHNS and CDR2 SASEGT. The CDR3 has 15 residues. The CDR3 is CASSTKGGFIQPQHF. As DNA, the CDR3 is TGTGCCAGCAGTACAAAGGGGGGATTCATTCAGCCCCAGCATTTT.

In this sample, this clonotype turned up a few times. The chain couples TRBV7-2 to TRBJ2-2; D is perhaps TRBD2 (5 bases). V was trimmed by 5 bases and J by 3 bases, leaving 19 bases between them. In germline, CDR1 is SGHTA, CDR2 FQGNSA. This CDR3 region has 17 residues. Here the CDR3 DNA reads TGTGCCAGCAGCGGTCTCGGCTCCGTCGGGGACACCGGGGAGCTGTTTTTT. Protein: CASSGLGSVGDTGELFF.

The sample holds many counts of this clonotype. This rearrangement joins TRBV4-3 to TRBJ2-7, with D maybe TRBD1 (5 bases). With 5 bases removed from V and 5 bases from J, the gap between germline ends came to 22 bases. This CDR3 has 16 amino acids. Germline V lookup: CDR1 LGHNA, CDR2 YSLEER. The CDR3 spells CASSVDLSQGVDEQYF. The CDR3 DNA follows: TGCGCCAGCAGCGTTGACTTATCCCAGGGTGTGGACGAGCAGTACTTC.

The sample holds a few counts of this clonotype. J is TRBJ2-2 and V is TRBV20-1; 12 positions match TRBD2. J gave up 5 bases and V 6 bases, and 7 bases lay outside the gene matches. Germline CDR1 is DFQATT and CDR2 is SNEGSKA (reference sequence). The CDR3 runs to 15 residues. The CDR3 here is CSAASGRASTGELFF. The DNA of the CDR3 is TGCAGTGCCGCTAGCGGGAGGGCATCAACCGGGGAGCTGTTTTTT.

There are a few counts of this clonotype. This chain joins TRBV9 and TRBJ2-6; D not resolved. This CDR3 has 15 residues. Germline V gene lookup returns CDR1 SGDLS and CDR2 YYNGEE. Trimming took 0 bases from V and 1 from J, leaving 5 bases between them. The DNA of the CDR3 is TGTGCCAGCAGCGTAGGGTTTTCTGGGGCCAACGTCCTGACTTTC. Protein: CASSVGFSGANVLTF.

The V and J genes are TRBV20-1 and TRBJ2-5, with TRBD2 matching over 14 bases. V dropped 6 bases and J dropped 4; count of bases not matched to a gene: 4. Per the germline V gene, CDR1 is DFQATT and CDR2 is SNEGSKA (reference sequence). The CDR3 is 14 amino acids. The CDR3 nucleotides read TGCAGTGCGACTAGCGGGGGGGGGGGAGAGACCCAGTACTTC. Translated: CSATSGGGGETQYF.

The sample holds a few counts of this clonotype. The J gene is TRBJ2-1, the V gene TRBV10-3; either TRBD1 or TRBD2 may fit D (5 bases each). Germline CDR1 and CDR2: ENHRY and SYGVKD. This CDR3 has 13 amino acids. The ends were cut back, 6 bases at V and 7 bases at J, with 13 bases in the middle. The CDR3 sequence is CAIRGAAGNEQFF. DNA of the CDR3: TGTGCCATCAGGGGAGCCGCAGGGAATGAGCAGTTCTTC.

This clonotype has just a few counts. This chain uses TRBV12-3 or TRBV12-4 with TRBJ1-1; D perhaps matches TRBD1 (5 bases). The CDR3 covers 14 residues. V lost 6 bases to trimming and J lost 1 base, with 12 bases between them. CDR3 loop: CASRGYRRNTEAFF. CDR3 nucleotides: TGTGCCAGCAGAGGATACAGGAGGAACACTGAAGCTTTCTTT.

This clonotype has just a few counts. This chain connects TRBV29-1 to TRBJ2-7; the match to TRBD2 covers 7 bases. CDR3 length equals 11 residues. Germline values: CDR1 SQVTM, CDR2 ANQGSEA. Trimming at V came to 6 bases and at J to 4 bases, leaving 3 bases not matched to a gene. The CDR3 region is CSVGRGYEQYF. For the CDR3, the DNA is TGCAGCGTGGGGAGGGGATACGAGCAGTACTTC.

The chain joins TRBV5-4 to TRBJ2-3; TRBD2 aligns across 7 bases. Germline CDR1 SGHNT, CDR2 YYREEE (reference sequence). This CDR3 comprises 14 residues. The J segment lost 3 bases and the V segment lost 8 bases, leaving 9 bases of the junction unmatched. CDR3 coding DNA: TGTGCCAGTGCTTTCGGAGCGGGGACAGATACGCAGTATTTT. Translation gives CASAFGAGTDTQYF.

This clonotype was observed many times. V gene TRBV29-1 combines with J gene TRBJ2-7; 8 bases match TRBD1. The CDR3 covers 14 residues. Germline values: CDR1 SQVTM, CDR2 ANQGSEA. V shed 0 bases and J 3 bases; nucleotides not matched to a gene: 4. The CDR3 spells CSVEDSGTGYEQYF. CDR3 nucleotide sequence: TGCAGCGTTGAAGACTCCGGGACAGGCTACGAGCAGTACTTC.

This clonotype occurred a few times. CDR3 coding DNA: TGCGCCAGCCGTGGTCAAACAGCGGGCGGCCCTAGCTCCTACGAGCAGTACTTC. Translation gives CASRGQTAGGPSSYEQYF. J is TRBJ2-7 and V is TRBV5-1; tentatively, D is TRBD2 (6 bases). CDR3 length equals 18 residues. CDR1 SGHRS and CDR2 YFSETQ come from the germline V gene. Deletions cut 7 bases from V and 0 bases from J, with 26 bases between.

This clonotype appeared a few times. The junction and the germline gene differ at one end; a read error may be behind it. In nucleotides, the CDR3 is TGCGCCAGCAATTGGACTAATCGGCCCCAGCATTTT. Protein product: CASNWTNRPQHF. The V call is TRBV5-1, the J call TRBJ1-5; D gene unclear. Germline CDR1 and CDR2: SGHRS and YFSETQ. This CDR3 has 12 residues.

There are many counts of this clonotype. V gene TRBV5-1 combines with J gene TRBJ2-1; D is perhaps TRBD2 (5 bases). V lost 2 bases and J 4 bases, leaving 13 bases between the germline ends. The CDR3 totals 15 residues. The germline CDR1 and CDR2 sequences are SGHRS and YFSETQ. The DNA of the CDR3 is TGCGCCAGCAGCTTAATTGATGAGGGATACAATGAGCAGTTCTTC. Translating gives CASSLIDEGYNEQFF. Looking up the rest from reference TRBV5-1 and TRBJ2-1 gives the full variable domain: KAGVTQTPRYLIKTRGQQVTLSCSPISGHRSVSWYQQTPGQGLQFLFEYFSETQRNKGNFPGRFSGRQFSNSRSEMNVSTLELGDSALYLCASSLIDEGYNEQFFGPGTRLTVL.

This clonotype was found a few times. The chain couples TRBV7-2 to TRBJ2-1; 12 nucleotides match TRBD2. Germline loops: CDR1 SGHTA, CDR2 FQGNSA. V shed 1 base, J shed 8 bases, and the junction held 6 bases outside the gene matches. This CDR3 contains 16 residues. The CDR3 is CASSLVTSGGTDEQFF. The CDR3 nucleotides read TGTGCCAGCAGCTTAGTAACTAGCGGGGGGACCGATGAGCAGTTCTTC.

This clonotype was counted between two and nine times. The chain couples TRBV6-2 or TRBV6-3 to TRBJ2-3; tentatively, D is TRBD2 (6 bases). Germline V gene lookup returns CDR1 MNHEY and CDR2 SVGEGT. V was cut by 5 bases and J by 9 bases, with 21 bases left in between. The CDR3 loop spans 15 amino acids. CDR3 loop: CASSTGRREWDTQYF. The DNA of the CDR3 is TGTGCCAGCAGTACCGGTAGGAGGGAGTGGGACACGCAGTATTTT.

The chain links TRBV6-2 or TRBV6-3 to TRBJ2-1; no definite D call. There are 15 residues in the CDR3. V was shortened by 4 bases and J by 0 bases, with 10 bases between the two germline ends. The germline V gene encodes CDR1 MNHEY and CDR2 SVGEGT. The CDR3 loop is CASSSLLHSYNEQFF. CDR3 DNA sequence: TGTGCCAGCAGTTCCTTACTACACTCCTACAATGAGCAGTTCTTC.

This clonotype was observed a few times. This chain connects TRBV3-1 to TRBJ2-3; D is ambiguous. The CDR3 length is 14 residues. V dropped 7 bases and J dropped 7 bases, with 18 bases sitting between them. Germline CDR1 reads LGHDT; CDR2 reads YNNKEL (reference sequence). CDR3 in amino acids: CASTQTGSVNTQYF. CDR3 coding DNA: TGTGCCAGCACCCAGACTGGAAGCGTAAATACGCAGTATTTT.

This clonotype was observed a few times. The CDR3 DNA is TGTGCCAGCAGCTTATTTTTGGGGCAGCCCCAGCATTTT. This codes for CASSLFLGQPQHF. The chain recombines TRBV7-3 with TRBJ1-5, with no clear D. The germline V and J ends were trimmed by 2 bases and 7 bases, with 9 bases remaining between them. The CDR3 spans 13 residues. Germline-derived CDR1 and CDR2 are SGHTA and FQGTGA.

This clonotype was detected ten times or more. This sequence joins TRBV4-2 and TRBJ2-3; D is unclear. The length of the CDR3 is 14 residues. CDR1 LGHNA and CDR2 YNFKEQ come from the germline V gene. V lost 0 bases, J lost 4 bases, and 8 bases lay in between. The CDR3 coding sequence is TGTGCCAGCAGCCAAGAATTGGGGTCAGATACGCAGTATTTT. Residues: CASSQELGSDTQYF.

This clonotype was found many times. The chain joins TRBV28 to TRBJ2-1; TRBD2 aligns across 14 bases. There are 20 residues in the CDR3. V dropped 7 bases and J dropped 3; count of bases not matched to a gene: 17. The germline CDR1 and CDR2 sequences are MDHEN and SYDVKM. The CDR3: CASTSWGGSGTSGSYNEQFF. CDR3 coding DNA: TGTGCCAGCACTTCCTGGGGAGGGTCCGGGACTAGCGGGAGCTACAATGAGCAGTTCTTC.

This clonotype occurred a few times. The chain uses TRBV7-9 and TRBJ2-2, with D possibly matching TRBD2 (6 bases). Germline V CDR1 and CDR2: SEHNR, FQNEAQ (reference sequence). Trimming shortened V by 4 bases and J by 0 bases, and 9 bases separated the two germline ends. The CDR3 length is 15 residues. The CDR3 DNA reads as TGTGCCAGCAGCTGGGAGGAAACGAACACCGGGGAGCTGTTTTTT. Protein sequence: CASSWEETNTGELFF.

The V call is TRBV30, the J call TRBJ2-5; weak D call: TRBD2 (6 bases). The CDR3 is 15 amino acids. Trimming cost V 3 bases and J 4 bases, with 18 bases left between them. The germline CDR1 and CDR2 sequences are GTSNPN and SVGIG (reference sequence). The DNA of the CDR3 is TGTGCCTGGAGAGTCCGGGCGGGGCTTACAGAGACCCAGTACTTC. Its translation is CAWRVRAGLTETQYF. Complete variable domain (other parts from reference TRBV30 and TRBJ2-5): SQTIHQWPATLVQPVGSPLSLECTVEGTSNPNLYWYRQAAGRGLQLLFYSVGIGQISSEVPQNLSASRPQDRQFILSSKKLLLSDSGFYLCAWRVRAGLTETQYFGPGTRLLVL.

This clonotype has a handful of counts. CDR3 protein: CASSAGVQPQHF. The CDR3 bases are TGTGCCAGCAGCGCAGGGGTTCAGCCCCAGCATTTT. The chain has TRBV7-9 and TRBJ1-5; D might be TRBD1 (6 bases). V was clipped by 5 bases and J by 6 bases, with 8 bases between them. Germline V gene sequence: CDR1 SEHNR, CDR2 FQNEAQ (reference sequence). The CDR3 runs 12 residues.

V and J are TRBV6-2 or TRBV6-3 and TRBJ2-7; 11 nucleotides agree with TRBD2. The V and J ends lost 0 bases and 2 bases, in that order; junction bases with no gene match: 6. The CDR3 is 17 amino acids. CDR1 is MNHEY, CDR2 SVGEGT, per germline. The CDR3 loop reads CASSYSIETSGTYEQYF. DNA for the CDR3: TGTGCCAGCAGTTACTCGATTGAGACTAGCGGGACCTACGAGCAGTACTTC.

The V call is TRBV3-1, the J call TRBJ2-4; D is possibly TRBD2 (5 bases). The CDR3 has 16 residues. V lost 0 bases to trimming and J lost 3 bases, with 12 bases between them. Germline V gives CDR1 LGHDT, CDR2 YNNKEL (reference sequence). CDR3 bases: TGTGCCAGCAGCCAAGAGGGCGGGTATGACAAAAACATTCAGTACTTC. Residues: CASSQEGGYDKNIQYF.

This clonotype was seen only a few times. At one end the junction does not follow the germline gene, possibly because of a read error. V usage is TRBV6-1 and J usage is TRBJ2-3; weak D call: TRBD2 (7 bases). Germline V gives CDR1 MNHNS, CDR2 SASEGT. There are 16 residues in the CDR3. CDR3 region: CASREVRGPSTDTQYF. The CDR3 DNA reads TGTGCCAGCAGGGAAGTGCGGGGGCCGAGCACAGATACGCAGTATTTT.

The CDR3 nucleotides are TGTGCCAGCAGAGGACTAGAGGCGCAGTATTTT. This codes for CASRGLEAQYF. The rearrangement joins TRBV2 to TRBJ2-3; TRBD2 matches 7 bases. V gave up 6 bases and J gave up 10 bases; unmatched junction bases: 4. CDR1 SNHLY and CDR2 FYNNEI come from the germline V gene. The length of the CDR3 is 11 residues.

In this sample, this clonotype turned up a few times. This sequence joins TRBV14 and TRBJ2-1; D is ambiguous. CDR1 is SGHDN, CDR2 FVKESK, per germline. Between the trimmed V and J ends, which lost 1 base and 10 bases, there was a span of 8 bases. The CDR3 runs to 12 residues. The CDR3 DNA follows: TGTGCCAGCAGCCAAGGGTATACGGAGCAGTTCTTC. It specifies CASSQGYTEQFF.